The 21 T cell receptor beta chains reported below all come from one sample, sequenced in a study of T cells in Graves' hyperthyroidism and ophthalmopathy. TCR beta CDR3 regions were amplified from RNA. HTBI primers were used for first-round RT-PCR of the TCR CDR3. Each CDR3 protein gets one entry after TCRdb re-called the multiplex PCR reads with MiXCR. This sample yields a few hundred thousand distinct CDR3 sequences, of which about 46% are seen a single time; 35% to 50% belongs to the top ten. Input material: peripheral blood or thyroid tissue (not recorded which). Source of these receptors: an adult woman with Graves' disease, either hyperthyroidism or ophthalmopathy (not recorded which).

Turning to this clonotype: The junction and the germline gene differ at one end; a read error may be behind it. The chain has TRBV2 and TRBJ2-5, with D possibly being TRBD2 (8 bases). The CDR3 is 17 residues long. CDR1 SNHLY and CDR2 FYNNEI come from the germline V gene. The CDR3, as DNA: TGTGCCAGCAGGGAAGGCATTAGCGGGACAGCACAAGAGACCCAGTACTTC. Translated: CASREGISGTAQETQYF.

The genes are TRBV20-1 and TRBJ1-3; D call uncertain. Looked up from germline, CDR1 is DFQATT and CDR2 is SNEGSKA (reference sequence). The length of the CDR3 is 12 residues. Trimming took off 5 bases at V and 3 bases at J, with 8 bases between the two ends. The CDR3 loop reads CSALDGGNTIYF. The CDR3 DNA reads TGCAGTGCTCTCGACGGTGGAAACACCATATATTTT.

This rearrangement joins TRBV6-9 to TRBJ1-5; tentative D call: TRBD1 (6 bases). Germline V gene lookup returns CDR1 MNHGY and CDR2 SVAAGI. This CDR3 is built from 13 residues. V lost 8 bases and J 7 bases, leaving 15 bases between the germline ends. The CDR3 DNA is TGTGCCAGCCATCGGGACACGGGACAGCCCCAGCATTTT. Encoded protein: CASHRDTGQPQHF.

The chain employs TRBV2 and TRBJ1-1; no reliable D call. This CDR3 has 13 amino acids. Germline V gene sequence: CDR1 SNHLY, CDR2 FYNNEI. The V end was cut by 8 bases, the J end by 1 base, with 11 bases between. The CDR3 is CASLRGANTEAFF. CDR3 nucleotides: TGTGCCAGCCTTCGTGGTGCGAACACTGAAGCTTTCTTT.

The CDR3 coding sequence is TGCAGTGCTAGAGGCCCCTATGGCTACACCTTC. This gives the protein CSARGPYGYTF. The chain links TRBV20-1 to TRBJ1-2; D is ambiguous. The CDR3 is 11 amino acids. Trimming removed 1 base at V and 4 bases at J, with 4 bases between. Germline loops: CDR1 DFQATT, CDR2 SNEGSKA (reference sequence).

V is TRBV7-9 and J is TRBJ1-2, with 9 bases lining up with TRBD1. CDR1 and CDR2 from the germline V gene are SEHNR and FQNEAQ (reference sequence). The J segment lost 6 bases and the V segment lost 5 bases, leaving 19 bases of the junction unmatched. The CDR3 covers 18 residues. The CDR3 nucleotides are TGTGCCAGCAGCCCCTTCTCCGTCCCGGGACAGGGTTCGGATGGCTACACCTTC. It encodes CASSPFSVPGQGSDGYTF.

This clonotype was detected only once. The V and J genes are TRBV10-3 and TRBJ1-4; 7 nucleotides agree with TRBD1. Germline values: CDR1 ENHRY, CDR2 SYGVKD. The CDR3 sequence is 18 residues long. V lost 8 bases to trimming and J lost 5 bases; unmatched junction nucleotides: 20. The CDR3 nucleotides read TGTGCCATCGGCTCCTCCCGGAGGGCCGCAGGGGGAAATGAAAAACTGTTTTTT. The encoded protein is CAIGSSRRAAGGNEKLFF.

V usage is TRBV6-1 and J usage is TRBJ1-5, with unresolved D. The V end was cut by 7 bases, the J end by 3 bases, with 13 bases between. The CDR3 is 14 residues long. CDR1 is MNHNS, CDR2 SASEGT, per germline. The CDR3 DNA is TGTGCCAGCACCAGGACGGGGTTCAATCAGCCCCAGCATTTT. Residues: CASTRTGFNQPQHF.

The J gene is TRBJ2-6, the V gene TRBV6-1; D remains ambiguous. The CDR3 sequence is 17 residues long. V lost 7 bases to trimming and J lost 1 base, with 17 bases between them. Germline values: CDR1 MNHNS, CDR2 SASEGT. The CDR3 region has the DNA TGTGCCAGCACCCTAAATGGCGTGGGATCTGGGGCCAACGTCCTGACTTTC. Translating gives CASTLNGVGSGANVLTF.

This rearrangement joins TRBV3-2 to TRBJ2-7; the D call TRBD1 from the table was never checked on the DNA. TRBV3-2 is a pseudogene segment. This CDR3 has 16 residues. The CDR3 sequence is CASSSHGGHSSYEQYF. In DNA, the CDR3 is TGTGCCAGCAGCTCCCATGGCGGACACAGCTCCTACGAGCAGTACTTC.

This chain uses TRBV10-3 with TRBJ1-1; a weak D match, TRBD1 (6 bases). Deletions cut 2 bases from V and 6 bases from J, with 19 bases between. CDR3 length: 16 amino acids. From germline, CDR1 is ENHRY and CDR2 SYGVKD. CDR3: CAISEPDRRPFSEAFF. The CDR3 DNA follows: TGTGCCATCAGTGAGCCGGACAGAAGGCCTTTTTCTGAAGCTTTCTTT.

This clonotype was seen more than once but under ten times. CDR3 sequence (DNA): TGTGCCATCAGTGATTCACAGGGGGTATCCTACGAGCAGTACTTC. Amino acid sequence: CAISDSQGVSYEQYF. This chain connects TRBV10-3 to TRBJ2-7; 8 nucleotides agree with TRBD1. V shed 3 bases and J 1 base; nucleotides not matched to a gene: 5. Germline V CDR1 and CDR2: ENHRY, SYGVKD. The CDR3 length is 15 residues.

The sample holds many counts of this clonotype. CDR3 residues: CAISVKGNLNTEAFF. In DNA form, the CDR3 reads TGTGCCATCAGTGTAAAGGGAAACCTGAACACTGAAGCTTTCTTT. The chain employs TRBV10-3 and TRBJ1-1; D not certain. The CDR3 spans 15 residues. V lost 4 bases to trimming and J lost 0 bases, with 12 bases between them. Germline CDR1 ENHRY, CDR2 SYGVKD.

As to this clonotype: At one end the junction does not follow the germline gene, possibly because of a read error. The genes are TRBV11-2 and TRBJ2-5; D unclear. This CDR3 has 14 residues. CDR1 is SGHAT and CDR2 is FQNNGV in the germline V gene. The CDR3 nucleotides read TGCGCCAGCAGCCAAGACCAGGTAGTAAAGACCCAGTACTTC. Translated, it gives CASSQDQVVKTQYF. Full variable domain (missing parts from reference TRBV11-2 and TRBJ2-5): EAGVAQSPRYKIIEKRQSVAFWCNPISGHATLYWYQQILGQGPKLLIQFQNNGVVDDSQLPKDRFSAERLKGVDSTLKIQPAKLEDSAVYLCASSQDQVVKTQYFGPGTRLLVL.

This chain links TRBV6-6 with TRBJ1-2; D unresolved. This CDR3 comprises 12 residues. Per the germline V gene, CDR1 is MNHNY and CDR2 is SVGAGI (reference sequence). Trimming shortened V by 0 bases and J by 11 bases, and 10 bases separated the two germline ends. This chain's CDR3 is CASSYSGSWYTF. DNA of the CDR3: TGTGCCAGCAGTTACTCGGGCAGCTGGTACACCTTC.

This clonotype was counted at least ten times. The V and J genes are TRBV14 and TRBJ2-5, with 7 nucleotides matching TRBD2. CDR3 length equals 16 residues. Germline trimming cut 0 bases from V and 2 bases from J; bases unmatched to any gene: 6. Germline CDR1 reads SGHDN; CDR2 reads FVKESK. The CDR3 coding sequence is TGTGCCAGCAGCCAAGATCGGTTTAGCGGGCAAGAGACCCAGTACTTC. Encoded protein: CASSQDRFSGQETQYF. Full variable domain (missing parts from reference TRBV14 and TRBJ2-5): EAGVTQFPSHSVIEKGQTVTLRCDPISGHDNLYWYRRVMGKEIKFLLHFVKESKQDESGMPNNRFLAERTGGTYSTLKVQPAELEDSGVYFCASSQDRFSGQETQYFGPGTRLLVL.

A remark on this clonotype: A read error may be the cause here, since a much bigger clone is one base away. The chain uses TRBV7-9 and TRBJ2-7; weak D call: TRBD2 (6 bases). CDR3 length equals 15 residues. Germline CDR1 SEHNR, CDR2 FQNEAQ (reference sequence). The germline V and J ends were trimmed by 2 bases and 0 bases, with 11 bases remaining between them. Here the CDR3 DNA reads TGTGCCAGCAGCTTAAGGCGGGGCCTCTCCTACGAGCAGTACTTC. Translated: CASSLRRGLSYEQYF.

The chain is built from TRBV2 and TRBJ1-1; 8 bases are a match to TRBD1. In germline, CDR1 is SNHLY, CDR2 FYNNEI. The CDR3 sequence is 16 residues long. V shed 5 bases, J shed 1 base, and the junction held 9 bases outside the gene matches. Here the CDR3 reads CASSLARGLGNTEAFF. CDR3 nucleotide sequence: TGTGCCAGCAGTTTAGCCAGGGGGCTTGGGAACACTGAAGCTTTCTTT.

V is TRBV10-3 and J is TRBJ1-5; possibly TRBD1 for D (6 bases). CDR3 length: 11 amino acids. The germline gives CDR1 ENHRY, CDR2 SYGVKD. The germline V and J ends were trimmed by 5 bases and 14 bases, with 13 bases remaining between them. As DNA, the CDR3 is TGTGCCATCAGTCTGGACAGCAATGAGCATTTT. Translating gives CAISLDSNEHF.

This clonotype was observed at least ten times. This chain joins TRBV2 and TRBJ2-2; D call uncertain. V was cut by 8 bases and J by 2 bases, with 9 bases left in between. The CDR3 spans 13 residues. Germline V gene lookup returns CDR1 SNHLY and CDR2 FYNNEI. CDR3 DNA: TGTGCCAGCCGAATCGACAACACCGGGGAGCTGTTTTTT. It yields the protein CASRIDNTGELFF.

The rearrangement uses TRBV2 and TRBJ1-1, with D perhaps matching TRBD1 (5 bases). The CDR3 runs 13 residues. The germline gives CDR1 SNHLY, CDR2 FYNNEI. The germline V and J ends were trimmed by 5 bases and 3 bases, with 10 bases remaining between them. CDR3 protein: CASSFGQYTEAFF. DNA of the CDR3: TGTGCCAGCAGTTTTGGACAATACACTGAAGCTTTCTTT.